The 12 T cell receptor beta chains presented below share a single source sample, sequenced in a study of molecular identifiers for immune sequencing clone quantification. Each CDR3 protein is one row after TCRdb ran MiXCR on the PCR reads. The data contain 80,000 to 95,000 distinct CDR3 sequences, 15% to 20% of them singletons. Sequenced material: naive CD8+ T cells from blood, with Jurkat cell RNA spiked in. The subset is: FACS-sorted CD8+CD4-CCR7+CD45RA+ naive T cells. These receptor sequences come from a human donor in good health. Some libraries in this study had Jurkat cell RNA spiked in.

The chain is built from TRBV9 and TRBJ1-1; tentatively, D is TRBD1 (5 bases). The CDR3 runs 15 residues. CDR1 SGDLS and CDR2 YYNGEE come from the germline V gene. V gave up 4 bases and J gave up 0 bases, with 13 bases separating them. CDR3 sequence: CASSITGHLNTEAFF. In DNA form, the CDR3 reads TGTGCCAGCAGCATAACTGGACACCTGAACACTGAAGCTTTCTTT.

Many counts were recorded for this clonotype. The chain employs TRBV7-3 and TRBJ2-5, with 8 bases identical to TRBD2. This CDR3 has 15 residues. The V gene's germline CDR1 is SGHTA and CDR2 FQGTGA. V lost 3 bases and J lost 5; bases outside the gene matches: 8. The CDR3 is CASSFGGGSVETQYF. In DNA, the CDR3 is TGTGCCAGCAGCTTTGGCGGGGGGTCGGTGGAGACCCAGTACTTC.

This clonotype appeared a few times. A clone one base away is much larger, so this may be a read error. The CDR3 does not end in the conserved phenylalanine or tryptophan, so this is likely a read error. The chain recombines TRBV4-2 with TRBJ2-7, with 7 positions matching TRBD2. The CDR3 runs 15 residues. V gave up 0 bases and J gave up 2 bases; unmatched junction bases: 4. The germline CDR1 and CDR2 sequences are LGHNA and YNFKEQ. The CDR3 DNA follows: TGTGCCAGCAGCCAAGAATCGGGGGGAGCCTACGAGCAGTACCTC. Its protein is CASSQESGGAYEQYL.

The J gene is TRBJ2-7, the V gene TRBV20-1, with D uncertain. V was cut by 3 bases and J by 2 bases, with 14 bases left in between. The V gene's germline CDR1 is DFQATT and CDR2 SNEGSKA (reference sequence). This CDR3 contains 14 residues. Written as DNA, the CDR3 is TGCAGTGCTAGGGCAGAGATAAGAACCTACGAGCAGTACTTC. It encodes CSARAEIRTYEQYF.

This clonotype was counted only a few times. V is TRBV4-1 and J is TRBJ2-1; perhaps TRBD2 as D (5 bases). CDR1 is MGHRA, CDR2 YSYEKL, per germline. The V gene lost 1 base and the J gene lost 3 bases, with 13 bases spanning the gap. This CDR3 has 16 amino acids. This CDR3 reads CASSQVSGSFYNEQFF. Written as DNA, the CDR3 is TGCGCCAGCAGCCAAGTGTCGGGGAGCTTCTACAATGAGCAGTTCTTC.

The table lists this clonotype with many counts. The chain carries TRBV9 and TRBJ1-1; TRBD1 matches at 7 bases. After removal of 1 base from V and 0 bases from J, the junction contained 0 bases not matched to a gene. Germline CDR1 is SGDLS and CDR2 is YYNGEE. The CDR3 contains 14 residues. The CDR3 coding sequence is TGTGCCAGCAGCGTAACAGGGGTGAACACTGAAGCTTTCTTT. Protein: CASSVTGVNTEAFF.

As regards this clonotype: A read error is possible here, since a much larger clone lies one base away. V gene TRBV5-6 combines with J gene TRBJ2-1, with D uncertain. Germline V gene data show CDR1 as SGHDT and CDR2 as YYEEEE. This CDR3 has 14 amino acids. V lost 2 bases and J 7 bases, leaving 13 bases between the germline ends. Here the CDR3 reads CASSFLRNPNEQFF. The CDR3 bases are TGTGCCAGCAGCTTTTTGCGCAACCCTAATGAGCAGTTCTTC.

This clonotype was found many times. The chain employs TRBV3-1 and TRBJ2-3; tentative D call: TRBD2 (6 bases). V dropped 5 bases and J dropped 4 bases, with 10 bases sitting between them. This CDR3 is built from 13 residues. Germline CDR1 and CDR2: LGHDT and YNNKEL (reference sequence). The chain's CDR3 is CASSAGSPDTQYF. CDR3 DNA sequence: TGTGCCAGCAGCGCCGGGAGTCCAGATACGCAGTATTTT.

The chain uses TRBV7-2 and TRBJ2-7, with D possibly TRBD1 on 7 matching bases. CDR3 length: 13 amino acids. V lost 5 bases and J lost 6, with 14 bases in between. Germline lookup yields CDR1 SGHTA and CDR2 FQGNSA. The DNA of the CDR3 is TGTGCCAGCAGCCGCGGACAGGAGGGCGAGCAGTACTTC. This sequence encodes CASSRGQEGEQYF.

At least ten counts were recorded for this clonotype. The chain carries TRBV10-3 and TRBJ2-1, with 8 bases that match TRBD1. Germline CDR1 is ENHRY and CDR2 is SYGVKD. V was pared by 6 bases and J by 3 bases, with 4 bases of the junction left unmatched. The CDR3 covers 14 residues. The CDR3 is CAISSGQGYNEQFF. In DNA form, the CDR3 reads TGTGCCATCAGCTCTGGACAGGGCTACAATGAGCAGTTCTTC.

This clonotype was recorded many times. The chain has TRBV19 and TRBJ1-5; the D is unclear. CDR1 and CDR2 from the germline V gene are LNHDA and SQIVND (reference sequence). This CDR3 has 11 residues. V was pared by 8 bases and J by 7 bases, with 9 bases between. The CDR3 bases are TGTGCCAGTTCCCAAGGGCAGCCCCAGCATTTT. Its protein product is CASSQGQPQHF.

As to this clonotype: Because it lacks the conserved phenylalanine or tryptophan at the end, this CDR3 is likely a read error. The chain joins TRBV6-1 to TRBJ2-2; no definite D call. V lost 2 bases and J lost 5, with 15 bases in between. The CDR3 has 16 residues. Germline CDR1 is MNHNS and CDR2 is SASEGT. This CDR3 is CASSEFVTPRTGELFL. DNA for the CDR3: TGTGCCAGCAGTGAATTCGTGACCCCCAGGACCGGGGAGCTGTTTTTG.